Here is one T cell receptor beta chain with its context. This specimen belongs to a study of PD-L1 blockade in urothelial cancer. Study-wide background: In the patient group, most of the 29 were males with bladder-origin urothelial cancer. T cell content in blood samples showed a median of about 140,000.

All patients carried locally advanced or metastatic urothelial carcinoma. CDR1 is LGHNA, CDR2 YSLEER, per germline. Deletions cut 0 bases from V and 6 bases from J, with 9 bases between. This CDR3 is 14 amino acids long. Clones were sequenced by immunoSEQ multiplex PCR, and TCRdb holds only the in-frame ones, with some missing. This table has tens of thousands of clones, around nine tenths appearing once. V and J are TRBV4-3 and TRBJ2-1; D might be TRBD2 (5 bases). This material consisted of PBMCs, taken around atezolizumab (anti-PD-L1) treatment. This receptor was obtained from a man between 60 and 75 years old with urothelial cancer. The CDR3 sequence is CASSQDQTINEQFF. The CDR3, as DNA: TGCGCCAGCAGCCAAGATCAGACTATCAATGAGCAGTTCTTC.